The source of this T cell receptor beta chain is a study of esophageal squamous cell carcinoma under preoperative chemotherapy. Germline V lookup: CDR1 MNHNS, CDR2 SASEGT. The CDR3 is 12 residues long. V lost 1 base to trimming and J lost 5 bases, with 5 bases between them. The time point was: before preoperative PTX-NDP chemotherapy. TCRdb redid the calling of the PCR reads with MiXCR, one entry per CDR3 protein. Of roughly 16,000 distinct CDR3 sequences in the sample, 48% were seen once. This clonotype was seen more than once but under ten times. Its antigen is not identified. Study-wide findings and caveats: Abundant clones tended to shrink rather than expand after paclitaxel-nedaplatin.

The receptor's source is a human donor with esophageal squamous cell carcinoma. The donor label of this sample is uncertain. Sampling was conducted from a patient given preoperative chemotherapy. V is TRBV6-1 and J is TRBJ2-5; D is uncertain. The chain's CDR3 is CASSEVGETQYF. The CDR3 DNA follows: TGTGCCAGCAGTGAAGTGGGGGAGACCCAGTACTTC.